This TCR beta chain was found in a study of cytotoxic CD8 clonotypes in ibrutinib-treated CLL. About the study: Recorded responses included around 24 partial and 2 complete; following median around 73 months, roughly 15 stayed remitted and 12 progressed. Study results and caveats: The clonality rise at ibrutinib response reflected private clonotype expansion.

This clone was recorded a few times. Its antigen is not identified. Generated by immunoSEQ multiplex PCR, the TCRdb table keeps only in-frame clones and is missing some. The data show some 58,000 clones, roughly 70% seen once. The germline V and J ends were trimmed by 4 bases and 9 bases, with 19 bases remaining between them. This CDR3 spans 15 amino acids. Per germline, CDR1 KGHSH and CDR2 LQKENI. About 1.9 micrograms of genomic DNA came from cryopreserved PBMCs for TCR beta libraries. The chain uses TRBV18 and TRBJ1-5, with D unresolved. The sequencing used PBMCs, collected after 12 months of ibrutinib treatment. This TCR came from a human donor with chronic lymphocytic leukemia. CDR3: CASSRDSGVMTPQHF. CDR3 DNA: TGTGCCAGCTCACGGGATTCCGGGGTCATGACGCCCCAGCATTTT.